What follows are 15 T cell receptor beta chains derived from one specimen sequenced in a study of T cell responses to AZD1222 COVID-19 vaccine. Sequencing used immunoSEQ multiplex PCR; TCRdb keeps in-frame clones, though not all of them. Of approximately 150,000 clones in the sample, roughly 94% were seen once. Sequenced material: peripheral blood, taken on day 0 of AZD1222 vaccination. These receptors all stem from an adult in good health.

V is TRBV4-3 and J is TRBJ2-1; D not certain. The CDR3 has 15 amino acids. The germline V and J ends were trimmed by 0 bases and 0 bases, with 6 bases remaining between them. The germline gives CDR1 LGHNA, CDR2 YSLEER. The CDR3 loop reads CASSQDMSSYNEQFF. CDR3 DNA sequence: TGCGCCAGCAGCCAAGACATGAGCTCCTACAATGAGCAGTTCTTC.

CDR3 loop: CASSANSATSSGFYNEQFF. The CDR3, as DNA: TGTGCCAGCAGCGCTAACTCAGCCACCTCTAGCGGATTCTACAATGAGCAGTTCTTC. The rearrangement joins TRBV9 to TRBJ2-1; 7 nucleotides line up with TRBD2. Germline V gene data show CDR1 as SGDLS and CDR2 as YYNGEE. Germline trimming cut 3 bases from V and 3 bases from J; bases unmatched to any gene: 18. The CDR3 runs 19 residues. The variable domain in full, completed from reference TRBV9 and TRBJ2-1, reads DSGVTQTPKHLITATGQRVTLRCSPRSGDLSVYWYQQSLDQGLQFLIQYYNGEERAKGNILERFSAQQFPDLHSELNLSSLELGDSALYFCASSANSATSSGFYNEQFFGPGTRLTVL.

The V gene is TRBV6-6, the J gene TRBJ1-3, with TRBD1 matching over 9 bases. The ends lost 7 bases at V and 4 bases at J; junction bases unmatched: 5. The germline gives CDR1 MNHNY, CDR2 SVGAGI (reference sequence). The CDR3 consists of 14 residues. DNA for the CDR3: TGTGCCAGCAAGACGACAGGGGGAGGAAACACCATATATTTT. It is translated as CASKTTGGGNTIYF.

V usage is TRBV10-2 and J usage is TRBJ1-1; unclear D gene. Trimming removed 4 bases at V and 0 bases at J, with 12 bases between. The CDR3 consists of 15 residues. Looked up from germline, CDR1 is WSHSY and CDR2 is SAAADI. The CDR3, as DNA: TGCGCCAGCAGTGTTGGTTCAGTCATGAACACTGAAGCTTTCTTT. Protein: CASSVGSVMNTEAFF.

On this clone: A clone one base away is much larger, so this may be a read error. This specimen includes other DNA sequences encoding the same CDR3. This chain uses TRBV16 with TRBJ1-5; D possibly corresponds to TRBD1 (5 bases). CDR1 and CDR2 from the germline V gene are KGHSY and FQNENV. CDR3 length: 18 amino acids. The V and J ends lost 0 bases and 7 bases respectively, with 22 bases between them. The CDR3 DNA is TGTGCCAGCAGCCAATCCGCCCGCCGGGGGGAGCCTCGCCAGCCCCAGCATTTT. Translating gives CASSQSARRGEPRQPQHF.

This rearrangement joins TRBV7-8 to TRBJ1-5, with a possible D match to TRBD1 (5 bases). Trimming took 4 bases from V and 0 from J, leaving 13 bases between them. The CDR3 contains 16 residues. Per germline, CDR1 SGHVS and CDR2 FQNEAQ. CDR3 coding DNA: TGTGCCAGCAGCTATCGGCGGGGACTTAGCAATCAGCCCCAGCATTTT. This translates into CASSYRRGLSNQPQHF. The full variable domain, its missing parts supplied by reference TRBV7-8 and TRBJ1-5, is GAGVSQSPRYKVAKRGQDVALRCDPISGHVSLFWYQQALGQGPEFLTYFQNEAQLDKSGLPSDRFFAERPEGSVSTLKIQRTQQEDSAVYLCASSYRRGLSNQPQHFGDGTRLSIL.

V gene TRBV7-2 combines with J gene TRBJ2-1; D ambiguous. V lost 5 bases, J lost 0 bases, and 14 bases lay in between. CDR1 and CDR2 from the germline V gene are SGHTA and FQGNSA. The CDR3 is 16 amino acids. Here the CDR3 DNA reads TGTGCCAGCAGCAAACATAGGGTGGGCTCCTACAATGAGCAGTTCTTC. It encodes CASSKHRVGSYNEQFF.

J is TRBJ1-3 and V is TRBV11-2, with D perhaps TRBD1 (6 bases). Deletions cut 5 bases from V and 0 bases from J, with 11 bases between. The CDR3 totals 15 residues. Per the germline V gene, CDR1 is SGHAT and CDR2 is FQNNGV. In nucleotides, the CDR3 is TGTGCCAGCAGCCCGTGGACAGTCTCTGGAAACACCATATATTTT. Encoded protein: CASSPWTVSGNTIYF. Based on the CDR3 plus reference TRBV11-2 and TRBJ1-3, the full variable domain is EAGVAQSPRYKIIEKRQSVAFWCNPISGHATLYWYQQILGQGPKLLIQFQNNGVVDDSQLPKDRFSAERLKGVDSTLKIQPAKLEDSAVYLCASSPWTVSGNTIYFGEGSWLTVV.

In the case of this clone: At one end, the junction sequence differs from germline, possibly due to a read error. The chain employs TRBV11-2 and TRBJ1-1, with D perhaps TRBD1 (6 bases). Germline-derived CDR1 and CDR2 are SGHAT and FQNNGV. This CDR3 comprises 15 residues. The CDR3 sequence is CASSPTQGLKTEAFF. CDR3 DNA sequence: TGTGCCAGCAGCCCAACGCAGGGGTTGAAAACTGAAGCTTTCTTT.

The V call is TRBV19, the J call TRBJ1-6; no firm D call. This CDR3 has 13 residues. Between the trimmed V and J ends, which lost 3 bases and 7 bases, there was a span of 7 bases. Germline loops: CDR1 LNHDA, CDR2 SQIVND (reference sequence). Here the CDR3 reads CASSINGNSPLHF. CDR3 sequence (DNA): TGTGCCAGTAGTATTAATGGGAATTCACCCCTCCACTTT.

The chain is built from TRBV7-8 and TRBJ1-2, with 8 bases that match TRBD1. CDR1 SGHVS and CDR2 FQNEAQ come from the germline V gene. The junction had 15 bases not matched to a gene; V was cut back by 4 bases and J by 8 bases. The CDR3 runs 16 residues. CDR3 residues: CASSSATGQGPRGYTF. CDR3 bases: TGTGCCAGCAGCTCCGCAACAGGACAGGGACCTAGAGGCTACACCTTC. Combining the CDR3 with reference TRBV7-8 and TRBJ1-2 gives the whole variable domain GAGVSQSPRYKVAKRGQDVALRCDPISGHVSLFWYQQALGQGPEFLTYFQNEAQLDKSGLPSDRFFAERPEGSVSTLKIQRTQQEDSAVYLCASSSATGQGPRGYTFGSGTRLTVV.

This clone was observed a handful of times. DNA of the CDR3: TGTGCCAGCAGCCTGTCAGGGGTTGAGACTGAAGCTTTCTTT. Its translation is CASSLSGVETEAFF. This sequence joins TRBV3-1 (or the pseudogene TRBV3-2) and TRBJ1-1; tentative D call: TRBD1 (6 bases). V was cut by 4 bases and J by 5 bases, with 14 bases left in between. The CDR3 spans 14 residues. The germline gives CDR1 LGHDT, CDR2 YNNKEL (reference sequence).

The rearrangement uses TRBV2 and TRBJ2-5; D is unclear. Germline V gene data show CDR1 as SNHLY and CDR2 as FYNNEI. Trimming left V 7 bases short and J 4 bases short, with 13 bases between. The length of the CDR3 is 13 residues. CDR3 sequence: CASTAPGGETQYF. The CDR3 DNA follows: TGTGCCAGCACCGCCCCCGGTGGAGAGACCCAGTACTTC.

The chain carries TRBV3-1 (or the pseudogene TRBV3-2) and TRBJ2-5; 9 nucleotides line up with TRBD1. The CDR3 runs to 16 residues. J was trimmed by 1 base and V by 4 bases; bases with no gene match: 7. The germline CDR1 and CDR2 sequences are LGHDT and YNNKEL (reference sequence). The CDR3 loop is CASSPRYRGLQETQYF. The CDR3 bases are TGTGCCAGCAGCCCCCGTTACAGGGGGCTCCAAGAGACCCAGTACTTC.

As DNA, the CDR3 is TGTGCCAGCAGTCCACCGGGCCTGAGGGTTGTGAGCAATCAGCCCCAGCATTTT. Translated: CASSPPGLRVVSNQPQHF. The V gene is TRBV27, the J gene TRBJ1-5; D not resolved. The V end lost 5 bases, the J end lost 1 base, and 21 bases lay between the germline ends. Germline CDR1 and CDR2: MNHEY and SMNVEV (reference sequence). The CDR3 has 18 amino acids.